Included here is one TCR beta chain sequence, with context. The ends were cut back, 1 base at V and 14 bases at J, with 16 bases in the middle. CDR1 and CDR2 (germline): SGHRS, YFSETQ. The CDR3 has 14 residues. The sample is drawn from a study of cytomegalovirus exposure and HLA in healthy donors. The PCR had 60 Vbeta and 13 Jbeta primers. The protocol was immunoSEQ multiplex PCR, while the TCRdb copy is restricted to in-frame clones and leaves out a portion. This table has some 140,000 clones, about four fifths appearing once. This TCR derives from a female donor in good health and CMV-seronegative. The chain uses TRBV5-1 and TRBJ1-6; TRBD1 might be the D (6 bases). Specimen: PBMCs. This CDR3 is CASSLFEGVDTLHF. The CDR3 bases are TGCGCCAGCAGCTTGTTCGAGGGGGTTGACACCCTCCACTTT.